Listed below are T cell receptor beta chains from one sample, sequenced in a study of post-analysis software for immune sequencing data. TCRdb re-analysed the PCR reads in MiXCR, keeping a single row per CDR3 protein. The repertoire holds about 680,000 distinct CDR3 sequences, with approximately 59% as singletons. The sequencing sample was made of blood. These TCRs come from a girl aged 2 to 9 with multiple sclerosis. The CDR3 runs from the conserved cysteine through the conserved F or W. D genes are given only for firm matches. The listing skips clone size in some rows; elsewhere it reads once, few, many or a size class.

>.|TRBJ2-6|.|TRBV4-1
CASSLAGTSGANVLTF
TGCGCCAGCAGCCTGGCAGGGACGTCTGGGGCCAACGTCCTGACTTTC
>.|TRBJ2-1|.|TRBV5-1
CASSWMSESSYNEQFF
TGCGCCAGCAGCTGGATGAGCGAGAGCTCCTACAATGAGCAGTTCTTC
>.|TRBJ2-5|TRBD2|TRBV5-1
CASAPGGVSAQETQYF
TGCGCCAGCGCACCGGGAGGCGTCTCGGCCCAAGAGACCCAGTACTTC
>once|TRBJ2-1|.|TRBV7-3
CASSPGHEIGEQFF
TGTGCCAGCAGCCCGGGACACGAAATAGGTGAGCAGTTCTTC
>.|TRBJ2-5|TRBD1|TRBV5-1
CASSEGQIKETQYF
TGCGCCAGCAGCGAGGGACAGATTAAAGAGACCCAGTACTTC
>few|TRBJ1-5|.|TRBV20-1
CSARVYGSNQPQHF
TGCAGTGCTAGAGTGTACGGTAGCAATCAGCCCCAGCATTTT
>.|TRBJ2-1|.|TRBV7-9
CASSGLGTPACDEQFF
TGTGCCAGCAGCGGACTCGGGACGCCAGCGTGCGATGAGCAGTTCTTC
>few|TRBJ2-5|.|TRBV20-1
CSASPGVLQETQYF
TGCAGTGCTAGTCCGGGCGTACTCCAAGAGACCCAGTACTTC
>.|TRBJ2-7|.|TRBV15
CATSRDPGDEQYF
TGTGCCACCAGCAGAGATCCGGGGGACGAGCAGTACTTC
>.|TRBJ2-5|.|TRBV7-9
CASSLDLGTETQYF
TGTGCCAGCAGCTTAGATCTGGGGACGGAGACCCAGTACTTC
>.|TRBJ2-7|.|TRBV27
CASSPGDSWSAEQYF
TGTGCCAGCAGTCCGGGGGACTCCTGGTCTGCCGAGCAGTACTTC
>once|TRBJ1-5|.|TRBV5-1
CASSLRAVVPQHF
TGCGCCAGCAGCTTGCGGGCGGTGGTGCCCCAGCATTTT
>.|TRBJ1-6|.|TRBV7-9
CASSLDGGYNSPLHF
TGTGCCAGCAGCTTGGACGGCGGGTATAATTCACCCCTCCACTTT
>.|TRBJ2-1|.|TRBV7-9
CASSFTGGGPYNEQFF
TGTGCCAGCAGCTTTACTGGGGGGGGGCCCTACAATGAGCAGTTCTTC
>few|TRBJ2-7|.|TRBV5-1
CASSLAVGGEQYF
TGCGCCAGCAGCTTGGCCGTGGGTGGCGAGCAGTACTTC
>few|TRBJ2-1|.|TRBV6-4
CASSDVAISEQFF
TGTGCCAGCAGTGATGTCGCTATCAGTGAGCAGTTCTTC
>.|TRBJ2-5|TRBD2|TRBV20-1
CSAFGTSGMQETQYF
TGCAGTGCTTTCGGGACTAGCGGGATGCAAGAGACCCAGTACTTC
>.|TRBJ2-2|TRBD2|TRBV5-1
CASTGTSGTGELFF
TGCGCCAGCACCGGGACTAGCGGGACCGGGGAGCTGTTTTTT
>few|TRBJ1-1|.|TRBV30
CAWSRGMNTEAFF
TGTGCCTGGAGTAGGGGGATGAACACTGAAGCTTTCTTT
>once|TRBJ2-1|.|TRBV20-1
CSARDRLRHNEQFF
TGCAGTGCTAGAGACCGACTGCGACACAATGAGCAGTTCTTC
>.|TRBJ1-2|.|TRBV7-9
CASSQEGNHYGYTF
TGTGCCAGCAGCCAGGAGGGAAATCACTATGGCTACACCTTC
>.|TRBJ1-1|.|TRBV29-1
CSVVGGALNTEAFF
TGCAGCGTTGTCGGTGGGGCCCTTAACACTGAAGCTTTCTTT
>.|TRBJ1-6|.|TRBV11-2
CASSFNQASPLHF
TGTGCCAGCAGTTTCAACCAGGCCTCACCCCTCCACTTT
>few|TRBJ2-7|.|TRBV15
CATSREAALYEQYF
TGTGCCACCAGCAGAGAGGCAGCTCTCTACGAGCAGTACTTC
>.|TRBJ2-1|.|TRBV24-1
CATSDLPGSYEQFF
TGTGCCACCAGTGATTTGCCGGGGAGCTATGAGCAGTTCTTC
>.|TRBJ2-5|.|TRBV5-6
CASSWGARETQYF
TGTGCCAGCAGCTGGGGGGCCCGGGAGACCCAGTACTTC
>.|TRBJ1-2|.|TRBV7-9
CASSSRTSGNYGYTF
TGTGCCAGCAGCTCCCGGACTAGCGGGAACTATGGCTACACCTTC
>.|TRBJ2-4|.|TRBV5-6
CASSPVGEDIQYF
TGTGCCAGCAGCCCCGTAGGGGAGGACATTCAGTACTTC
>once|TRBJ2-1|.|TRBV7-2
CACSSGLPNEQFF
TGTGCCTGCAGCTCGGGTCTCCCCAATGAGCAGTTCTTC
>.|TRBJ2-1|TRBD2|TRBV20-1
CSAFAAGGYNEQFF
TGCAGTGCTTTCGCAGCGGGAGGGTACAATGAGCAGTTCTTC
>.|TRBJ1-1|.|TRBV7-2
CASSLRRTSEAFF
TGTGCCAGCAGCCTACGAAGGACCTCTGAAGCTTTCTTT
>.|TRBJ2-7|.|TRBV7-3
CASSQAGLGEEQYF
TGTGCCAGCAGCCAAGCGGGTTTAGGTGAGGAGCAGTACTTC
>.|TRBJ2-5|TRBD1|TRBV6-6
CASSGGTGRDKTQYF
TGTGCCAGCAGTGGAGGGACAGGGAGGGACAAGACCCAGTACTTC
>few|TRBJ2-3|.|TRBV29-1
CSVGTHTDTQYF
TGCAGCGTTGGGACTCACACAGATACGCAGTATTTT
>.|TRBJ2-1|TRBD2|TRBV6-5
CASSSIAGGPDNEQFF
TGTGCCAGCAGTTCTATAGCGGGAGGGCCGGACAATGAGCAGTTCTTC
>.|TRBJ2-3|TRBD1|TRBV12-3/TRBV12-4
CASSSGTGRSDTQYF
TGTGCCAGCAGTTCCGGGACAGGGCGATCAGATACGCAGTATTTT
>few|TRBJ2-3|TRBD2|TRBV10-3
CAITQHQREVGDTQYF
TGTGCCATCACCCAACACCAGCGGGAGGTGGGAGATACGCAGTATTTT
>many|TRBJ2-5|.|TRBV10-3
CAISEGETQYF
TGTGCCATCAGTGAAGGAGAGACCCAGTACTTC
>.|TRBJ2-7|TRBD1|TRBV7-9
CASSPDSGQGDEQYF
TGTGCCAGCAGCCCCGACTCCGGTCAGGGGGACGAGCAGTACTTC
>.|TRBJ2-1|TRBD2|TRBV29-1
CSVSGLAYNEQFF
TGCAGCGTATCGGGACTAGCGTACAATGAGCAGTTCTTC
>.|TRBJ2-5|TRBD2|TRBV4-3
CASSLSPSGGYGETQYF
TGCGCCAGCAGTCTCTCGCCTAGCGGGGGGTATGGAGAGACCCAGTACTTC
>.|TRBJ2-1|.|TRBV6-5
CASSYRPGGNEQFF
TGTGCCAGCAGTTACCGACCTGGTGGGAATGAGCAGTTCTTC
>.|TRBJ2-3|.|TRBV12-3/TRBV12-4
CASRSDQGLSTDTQYF
TGTGCCAGCAGATCCGACCAGGGACTGAGCACAGATACGCAGTATTTT
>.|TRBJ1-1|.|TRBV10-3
CAMGREGENTEAFF
TGTGCCATGGGGAGAGAGGGTGAGAATACTGAAGCTTTCTTT
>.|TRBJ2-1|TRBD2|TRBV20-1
CSASMTSLGDEQFF
TGCAGTGCTAGCATGACTAGCCTCGGCGATGAGCAGTTCTTC
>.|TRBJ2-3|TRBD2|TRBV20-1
CSARRLAASGRESTDTQYF
TGCAGTGCTAGAAGGTTGGCGGCTAGCGGGAGGGAAAGCACAGATACGCAGTATTTT
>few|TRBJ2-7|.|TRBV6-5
CASRPWDGPYEQYF
TGTGCCAGCAGACCCTGGGACGGGCCCTACGAGCAGTACTTC
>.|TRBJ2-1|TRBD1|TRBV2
CASSEQGADNEQFF
TGTGCCAGCAGTGAGCAGGGGGCGGACAATGAGCAGTTCTTC
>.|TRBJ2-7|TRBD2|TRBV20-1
CSARSASGSYEQYF
TGCAGTGCTAGGTCGGCTAGCGGTTCCTACGAGCAGTACTTC
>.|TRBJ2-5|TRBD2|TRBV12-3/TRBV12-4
CASSPAGSRETQYF
TGTGCCAGCAGCCCAGCGGGGTCCCGGGAGACCCAGTACTTC
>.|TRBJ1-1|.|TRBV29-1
CSVDGGITEAFF
TGCAGCGTTGATGGAGGGATCACTGAAGCTTTCTTT
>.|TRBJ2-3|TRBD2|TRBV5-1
CASSLEGGSPDTQYF
TGCGCCAGCAGCTTGGAGGGCGGGAGCCCAGATACGCAGTATTTT
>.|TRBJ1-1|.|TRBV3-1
CASSRKPGTFNTEAFF
TGTGCCAGCAGCCGTAAACCCGGGACATTCAACACTGAAGCTTTCTTT